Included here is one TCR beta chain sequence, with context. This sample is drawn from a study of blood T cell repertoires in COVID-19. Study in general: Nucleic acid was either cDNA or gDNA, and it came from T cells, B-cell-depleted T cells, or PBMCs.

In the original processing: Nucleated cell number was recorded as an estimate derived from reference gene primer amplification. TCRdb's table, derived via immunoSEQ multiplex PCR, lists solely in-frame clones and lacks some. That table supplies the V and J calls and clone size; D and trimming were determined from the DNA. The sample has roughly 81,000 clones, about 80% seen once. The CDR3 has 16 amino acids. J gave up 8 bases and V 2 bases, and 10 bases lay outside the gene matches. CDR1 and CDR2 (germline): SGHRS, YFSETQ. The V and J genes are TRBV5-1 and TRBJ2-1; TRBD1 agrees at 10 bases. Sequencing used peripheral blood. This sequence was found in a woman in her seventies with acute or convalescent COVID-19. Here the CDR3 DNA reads TGCGCCAGCAGCTTTACCGGGACAGGGGCTGGGTATGAGCAGTTCTTC. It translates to CASSFTGTGAGYEQFF.